This note documents a single T cell receptor beta chain sequence. Its specificity is not known. Some clones are missing from TCRdb's copy, which holds only in-frame ones; the method was immunoSEQ multiplex PCR. The sample has approximately 45,000 clones; less than 95% are singletons. The data are from a study of T cells after posttransplantation cyclophosphamide. Broader study findings: TRB clonality was highly associated with recipient CMV seropositivity and reactivation. Tissue-infiltrating T cells from skin or gut overlapped little with blood T cells. Donor-recipient repertoire similarity was low at 1-2 months, rising over year one.

Treatment was busulfan-fludarabine conditioning, a marrow graft, and cyclophosphamide on days +3 and +4. Germline V lookup: CDR1 SGHRS, CDR2 YFSETQ. This CDR3 region has 15 residues. With 4 bases clipped from V and 7 bases from J, the junction kept 10 bases outside the gene matches. J is TRBJ1-2 and V is TRBV5-1, with 10 bases matching TRBD1. The sample consisted of PBMCs, taken roughly 59 days after allogeneic stem cell transplant with posttransplant cyclophosphamide. The sequence was obtained from a male patient aged 60 to 75 who received an allogeneic stem cell transplant from a related donor and was CMV-positive. Some T cells could come from the graft donor. The CDR3 DNA is TGCGCCAGCAGCAAAGGACAGGGGGGCGAGGGTGGCTACACCTTC. Translated, it gives CASSKGQGGEGGYTF.